This entry lists 28 T cell receptor beta chains sequenced from one sample in a study of blood T cells in healthy people across ages. Primed by a sample-barcoded 5' primer and a J-beta primer mix, a second PCR proceeded for 7 to 11 cycles. MiXCR was run by TCRdb on the 5' RACE reads, yielding one entry per CDR3 protein. The sample lists 870,000 or so distinct CDR3 sequences; more than 25% were seen once. Sequenced: blood. These receptors all stem from a woman of 80 years or more in good health.

This clonotype was recorded at least ten times. The CDR3 loop is CSARGTNEKLFF. Here the CDR3 DNA reads TGCAGTGCTAGAGGTACCAATGAAAAACTGTTTTTT. The chain employs TRBV20-1 and TRBJ1-4; no clear D gene. The V end was cut by 1 base, the J end by 5 bases, with 5 bases between. Germline V gene sequence: CDR1 DFQATT, CDR2 SNEGSKA (reference sequence). This CDR3 has 12 amino acids.

This clonotype was seen a handful of times. This sequence joins TRBV6-2 or TRBV6-3 and TRBJ1-5; D is possibly TRBD1 (6 bases). The CDR3 is 15 amino acids. Germline V lookup: CDR1 MNHEY, CDR2 SVGEGT. The ends were cut back, 4 bases at V and 5 bases at J, with 15 bases in the middle. The CDR3 DNA sequence: TGTGCCAGCAGTTCTTCTCGGACAGATTATCAGCCCCAGCATTTT. Amino acid sequence: CASSSSRTDYQPQHF.

This clonotype was seen at least ten times. The genes are TRBV7-6 and TRBJ2-1, with 9 bases identical to TRBD1. The length of the CDR3 is 15 residues. After removal of 7 bases from V and 3 bases from J, the junction contained 7 bases not matched to a gene. The germline V gene encodes CDR1 SGHVS and CDR2 FNYEAQ. The DNA for the CDR3 is TGTGCCAGCAAAAGCGGGACAGGGTTCTACAATGAGCAGTTCTTC. Its protein product is CASKSGTGFYNEQFF.

This clonotype was found a few times. Given a much more abundant clone one base away, this may be a read error. The chain recombines TRBV29-1 with TRBJ1-4; the match to TRBD1 covers 9 bases. CDR3 length equals 14 residues. In germline, CDR1 is SQVTM, CDR2 ANQGSEA. The CDR3 DNA follows: TGCAGCGTTGGCACAGGGGGCTTCAATGAAAAACGGTTTTTT. Its protein is CSVGTGGFNEKRFF.

In its sample, this clonotype was seen many times. Written as DNA, the CDR3 is TGCAGGCAGACAGGGGTGAACTATGGCTACACCTTC. As protein: CRQTGVNYGYTF. The chain joins TRBV20-1 to TRBJ1-2, with 8 positions matching TRBD1. CDR1 and CDR2 (germline): DFQATT, SNEGSKA (reference sequence). The CDR3 extends over 12 amino acids.

A note on this clonotype: A read error may explain this, as a much larger clone is one base away. The chain carries TRBV20-1 and TRBJ1-5, with TRBD1 matching over 7 bases. In germline, CDR1 is DFQATT, CDR2 SNEGSKA (reference sequence). CDR3 length: 13 amino acids. Here the CDR3 reads CSARDSANLPQHF. In DNA form, the CDR3 reads TGCAGTGCTCGGGACAGCGCAAATCTGCCCCAGCATTTT.

This clonotype was recorded a few times. DNA for the CDR3: TGTGCCAGCAGTTCCTCCAGGGGCGGTGAGCAGTTCTTC. This encodes CASSSSRGGEQFF. This chain links TRBV6-2 or TRBV6-3 with TRBJ2-1; the D gene is possibly TRBD1 (6 bases). CDR3 length equals 13 residues. Trimming took off 4 bases at V and 9 bases at J, with 13 bases between the two ends. Germline loops: CDR1 MNHEY, CDR2 SVGEGT.

This clonotype was counted ten times or more. This chain uses TRBV5-1 with TRBJ2-3; 10 nucleotides align to TRBD2. V dropped 4 bases and J dropped 3; count of bases not matched to a gene: 5. The CDR3 extends over 15 amino acids. From germline, CDR1 is SGHRS and CDR2 YFSETQ. In nucleotides, the CDR3 is TGCGCCAGCAGCATTAGCGGGGGGAATACAGATACGCAGTATTTT. Residues: CASSISGGNTDTQYF. The whole variable domain, remainder taken from reference TRBV5-1 and TRBJ2-3, is KAGVTQTPRYLIKTRGQQVTLSCSPISGHRSVSWYQQTPGQGLQFLFEYFSETQRNKGNFPGRFSGRQFSNSRSEMNVSTLELGDSALYLCASSISGGNTDTQYFGPGTRLTVL.

This clonotype was seen a handful of times. J is TRBJ2-2 and V is TRBV20-1; D uncertain. Trimming left V 7 bases short and J 6 bases short, with 12 bases between. Germline CDR1 is DFQATT and CDR2 is SNEGSKA (reference sequence). The CDR3 is made up of 12 amino acids. DNA of the CDR3: TGCAGTGTTAGTCTAGGGCCCGGGGAGCTGTTTTTT. This sequence encodes CSVSLGPGELFF.

This clonotype showed up just a few times. This chain connects TRBV6-5 to TRBJ1-2; D might be TRBD1 (6 bases). The germline V and J ends were trimmed by 5 bases and 8 bases, with 18 bases remaining between them. The CDR3 contains 14 residues. The germline gives CDR1 MNHEY, CDR2 SVGAGI. The DNA for the CDR3 is TGTGCCAGCAGTCGGACAGCTAGAGCGGGAGGCTACACCTTC. The encoded protein is CASSRTARAGGYTF.

Only a few counts were recorded for this clonotype. The chain joins TRBV29-1 to TRBJ2-3; D not certain. This CDR3 is built from 12 residues. Germline CDR1 is SQVTM and CDR2 is ANQGSEA. Trimming took off 4 bases at V and 4 bases at J, with 9 bases between the two ends. Here the CDR3 DNA reads TGCAGCGTTGCTTTAGACTCAGATACGCAGTATTTT. It is translated as CSVALDSDTQYF.

In the case of this clonotype: As the CDR3 is not closed by the conserved phenylalanine or tryptophan, this likely results from a read error. The chain couples TRBV4-3 to TRBJ1-6; D not certain. CDR1 is LGHNA and CDR2 is YSLEER in the germline V gene. This CDR3 comprises 15 residues. Trimming took 0 bases from V and 4 from J, leaving 7 bases between them. In nucleotides, the CDR3 is TGCGCCAGCAGCCAAGATGGGCTATATAATTCACCCCTCCACTTG. This translates into CASSQDGLYNSPLHL.

This clonotype was seen ten or more times. The genes are TRBV25-1 and TRBJ2-3; tentative D call: TRBD2 (7 bases). V lost 3 bases, J lost 6 bases, and 16 bases lay in between. Germline V lookup: CDR1 MGHDK, CDR2 SYGVNS. The CDR3 covers 15 residues. This chain's CDR3 is CASSDTGEGGDTQYF. CDR3 bases: TGTGCCAGCAGTGACACGGGGGAGGGGGGGGATACGCAGTATTTT.

The chain combines TRBV7-9 with TRBJ1-1, with a weak D call TRBD1 (6 bases). Trimming cost V 5 bases and J 4 bases, with 17 bases left between them. The CDR3 covers 15 residues. Germline-derived CDR1 and CDR2 are SEHNR and FQNEAQ (reference sequence). The CDR3 region is CASSQQTGVVTEAFF. The CDR3 coding sequence is TGTGCCAGCAGCCAACAGACAGGTGTGGTCACTGAAGCTTTCTTT.

The rearrangement links TRBV28 to TRBJ2-7; D perhaps matches TRBD1 (7 bases). The CDR3 spans 13 residues. The germline gives CDR1 MDHEN, CDR2 SYDVKM. The ends were cut back, 5 bases at V and 8 bases at J, with 16 bases in the middle. CDR3 sequence: CASSKTGLAKQYF. The CDR3 DNA sequence: TGTGCCAGCAGTAAGACAGGGCTAGCGAAGCAGTACTTC.

The chain links TRBV7-8 to TRBJ1-1, with D possibly being TRBD1 (6 bases). Trimming took off 1 base at V and 1 base at J, with 13 bases between the two ends. The CDR3 runs 16 residues. The germline V gene has CDR1 SGHVS and CDR2 FQNEAQ. The CDR3 is CASSLDWAGANTEAFF. CDR3 nucleotides: TGTGCCAGCAGCTTAGATTGGGCAGGGGCGAACACTGAAGCTTTCTTT.

This chain connects TRBV10-2 to TRBJ2-7, with 9 nucleotides matching TRBD1. This CDR3 has 17 amino acids. J gave up 7 bases and V 2 bases, and 15 bases lay outside the gene matches. Germline V gene sequence: CDR1 WSHSY, CDR2 SAAADI. The DNA for the CDR3 is TGCGCCAGCAGTGAGGGACAGGGGACTTTCTTATACAATGAGCAGTACTTC. This sequence encodes CASSEGQGTFLYNEQYF.

This clonotype occurred a few times. J is TRBJ1-5 and V is TRBV20-1; the D is unclear. Germline CDR1 reads DFQATT; CDR2 reads SNEGSKA (reference sequence). V dropped 5 bases and J dropped 3 bases, with 17 bases sitting between them. This CDR3 is 15 amino acids long. The CDR3 DNA sequence: TGCAGTGCTCCAACGTCTGGGATCTACAATCAGCCCCAGCATTTT. Amino acid sequence: CSAPTSGIYNQPQHF.

This clonotype was recorded at least ten times. The chain employs TRBV7-2 and TRBJ2-1, with TRBD2 identical over 9 bases. With V trimmed by 7 bases and J by 8 bases, 9 bases remained unmatched. CDR1 SGHTA and CDR2 FQGNSA come from the germline V gene. The CDR3 covers 14 residues. DNA for the CDR3: TGTGCCAGCAACCTAGCGGGGACGGGTGATGAGCAGTTCTTC. It is translated as CASNLAGTGDEQFF.

This rearrangement joins TRBV29-1 to TRBJ2-1; TRBD1 matches at 7 bases. The trim removed 3 bases at V and 9 bases at J, leaving 2 bases unmatched. The CDR3 length is 11 residues. The germline V gene has CDR1 SQVTM and CDR2 ANQGSEA. The CDR3 here is CSVDKGAEQFF. The DNA of the CDR3 is TGCAGCGTTGACAAGGGGGCTGAGCAGTTCTTC.

This clonotype turned up a few times. A clone one base away is much larger, so this may be a read error. The chain has TRBV7-2 and TRBJ2-1, with unresolved D. Germline V lookup: CDR1 SGHTA, CDR2 FQGNSA. The germline V and J ends were trimmed by 5 bases and 10 bases, with 15 bases remaining between them. The length of the CDR3 is 13 residues. The CDR3 region has the DNA TGTGCCAGCAGCAAAGATCGGTGTAGAGAGCAGTTCTTC. This encodes CASSKDRCREQFF.

As concerns this clonotype: A read error is possible here, since a much larger clone lies one base away. The chain joins TRBV6-2 or TRBV6-3 to TRBJ2-1, with D maybe TRBD2 (6 bases). The germline gives CDR1 MNHEY, CDR2 SVGEGT. The CDR3 runs to 15 residues. The CDR3 bases are TGTGCCAGCAGCAATAGCGGACGCTCCGACAATGAGCAGTTCTTC. Its translation is CASSNSGRSDNEQFF.

In its sample, this clonotype was seen a few times. The chain uses TRBV20-1 and TRBJ1-2; D ambiguous. The length of the CDR3 is 13 residues. Looked up from germline, CDR1 is DFQATT and CDR2 is SNEGSKA (reference sequence). V lost 1 base to trimming and J lost 4 bases, with 10 bases between them. The CDR3 loop is CSARGRKGYGYTF. The DNA of the CDR3 is TGCAGTGCTAGAGGTCGGAAGGGCTATGGCTACACCTTC.

This clonotype was seen a handful of times. It may be a read error: a sequence one base away is much more abundant. V usage is TRBV12-3 or TRBV12-4 and J usage is TRBJ1-2; maybe TRBD1 (5 bases). V was clipped by 4 bases and J by 13 bases, with 22 bases between them. The CDR3 is 14 amino acids. CDR3 coding DNA: TGTGCCAGCAGTTCGCCAGAACGGGGGTCTATGCGCACCTTC. This encodes CASSSPERGSMRTF.

On this clonotype: A much larger clone differs by one base, so this may be a read error. This rearrangement joins TRBV6-2 or TRBV6-3 to TRBJ1-2; 8 bases fit TRBD1. Germline V gene data show CDR1 as MNHEY and CDR2 as SVGEGT. V gave up 6 bases and J gave up 3 bases; unmatched junction bases: 6. The CDR3 sequence is 14 residues long. CDR3 sequence: CASRSDREDYGYTF. The CDR3 DNA is TGTGCCAGCAGGTCGGACAGGGAGGACTATGGCTACACCTTC.

The chain carries TRBV24-1 and TRBJ2-1, with 12 positions matching TRBD2. Trimming cost V 4 bases and J 10 bases; bases outside gene matches: 7. Germline CDR1 is KGHDR and CDR2 is SFDVKD. This CDR3 comprises 15 residues. CDR3 region: CATSEASGRAGEQFF. Here the CDR3 DNA reads TGTGCCACCAGTGAGGCTAGCGGGAGGGCCGGCGAGCAGTTCTTC.

This clonotype was counted at least ten times. A much larger clone lies one base from this, so it may be a read error. V is TRBV7-2 and J is TRBJ2-5; no clear D gene. The germline V gene has CDR1 SGHTA and CDR2 FQGNSA. CDR3 length: 16 amino acids. Trimming removed 2 bases from V and 0 bases from J, with 13 bases in between. Written as DNA, the CDR3 is TGTGCCAGCAGCTTAACCAGCGCCCTGTACCAAGAGACCCAGTACTTC. This sequence encodes CASSLTSALYQETQYF.

This clonotype was seen more than once but under ten times. This rearrangement joins TRBV18 to TRBJ2-1, with 8 bases fitting TRBD2. Trimming cost V 4 bases and J 6 bases; bases outside gene matches: 8. Per the germline V gene, CDR1 is KGHSH and CDR2 is LQKENI. This CDR3 has 15 amino acids. CDR3 loop: CASSQRKAGVNEQFF. DNA for the CDR3: TGTGCCAGCTCACAGCGGAAAGCGGGAGTCAATGAGCAGTTCTTC. The full variable domain, in which reference TRBV18 and TRBJ2-1 provide the parts outside the CDR3, is NAGVMQNPRHLVRRRGQEARLRCSPMKGHSHVYWYRQLPEEGLKFMVYLQKENIIDESGMPKERFSAEFPKEGPSILRIQQVVRGDSAAYFCASSQRKAGVNEQFFGPGTRLTVL.